These 15 T cell receptor beta chains were all obtained from the same sample, sequenced in a study of blood T cell repertoires in COVID-19 (TCRdb year 2020). The library was made by the immunoSEQ multiplex PCR assay. Entries here come from immuneACCESS through TCRdb and include only in-frame sequences with V and J called. Some clones fail to appear in such tables; in the studies checked, an unresolved V gene covers under half of the shortfall, and the cause of the remainder is unknown. For this sample the table gives 200,000 to 300,000 clones, of which about 86% were detected only once. Approximately 2% of the sample is held by the ten biggest clonotypes. Sequencing was performed on peripheral blood. The receptors shown here come from a man between 25 and 39 years old with active or convalescent COVID-19.

The V gene is TRBV6-5, the J gene TRBJ1-1; 8 bases are shared with TRBD1. V lost 6 bases, J lost 0 bases, and 6 bases stayed unmatched. The CDR3 runs 15 residues. Per germline, CDR1 MNHEY and CDR2 SVGAGI. CDR3 loop: CASRPMTGVNTEAFF. CDR3 bases: TGTGCCAGCAGACCTATGACAGGGGTGAACACTGAAGCTTTCTTT.

J is TRBJ1-4 and V is TRBV7-2; 10 nucleotides agree with TRBD1. This CDR3 region has 15 residues. Germline V gene data show CDR1 as SGHTA and CDR2 as FQGNSA. V lost 7 bases and J lost 9; bases outside the gene matches: 11. The CDR3 region has the DNA TGTGCCAGCACCGAGTACGGGACAGGGGCTCAAAAACTGTTTTTT. It encodes CASTEYGTGAQKLFF.

V and J are TRBV7-2 and TRBJ2-7; a weak D match, TRBD1 (6 bases). V was clipped by 5 bases and J by 0 bases, with 11 bases between them. Germline V lookup: CDR1 SGHTA, CDR2 FQGNSA. The CDR3 totals 14 residues. In DNA form, the CDR3 reads TGTGCCAGCAGCCAGGACAGAAACTCCTACGAGCAGTACTTC. Its translation: CASSQDRNSYEQYF.

The gene calls are TRBV18 and TRBJ2-2, with TRBD2 matching over 9 bases. Germline trimming cut 4 bases from V and 5 bases from J; bases unmatched to any gene: 8. The CDR3 totals 16 residues. Germline V gene sequence: CDR1 KGHSH, CDR2 LQKENI. Here the CDR3 reads CASSQSRLAVTGELFF. The CDR3 region has the DNA TGTGCCAGCTCACAATCAAGACTAGCGGTTACCGGGGAGCTGTTTTTT.

V gene TRBV7-2 combines with J gene TRBJ1-6, with TRBD1 matching over 7 bases. Trimming took 6 bases from V and 10 from J; bases not matched to a gene: 9. From germline, CDR1 is SGHTA and CDR2 FQGNSA. There are 14 residues in the CDR3. CDR3 DNA: TGTGCCAGCAGTAATACAGGGGTATACTCACCCCTCCACTTT. It encodes CASSNTGVYSPLHF. The entire variable domain, with the rest obtained from reference TRBV7-2 and TRBJ1-6, is as follows: GAGVSQSPSNKVTEKGKDVELRCDPISGHTALYWYRQSLGQGLEFLIYFQGNSAPDKSGLPSDRFSAERTGGSVSTLTIQRTQQEDSAVYLCASSNTGVYSPLHFGNGTRLTVT.

The gene calls are TRBV7-9 and TRBJ1-1; no reliable D call. The CDR3 has 14 residues. V was cut by 1 base and J by 0 bases, with 6 bases left in between. Looked up from germline, CDR1 is SEHNR and CDR2 is FQNEAQ (reference sequence). This CDR3 reads CASSLGQMNTEAFF. CDR3 nucleotides: TGTGCCAGCAGCTTAGGACAAATGAACACTGAAGCTTTCTTT.

This clone was seen just once. The chain employs TRBV4-1 and TRBJ2-1; D might be TRBD1 (5 bases). With 0 bases removed from V and 4 bases from J, the gap between germline ends came to 19 bases. Per germline, CDR1 MGHRA and CDR2 YSYEKL. CDR3 length: 18 amino acids. CDR3 in DNA: TGCGCCAGCAGCCAAGAAGGGCCGATCCAGGGTGTGTACAATGAGCAGTTCTTC. It is translated as CASSQEGPIQGVYNEQFF.

The chain combines TRBV4-1 with TRBJ1-1; D ambiguous. Germline V gene data show CDR1 as MGHRA and CDR2 as YSYEKL. The length of the CDR3 is 15 residues. The V end lost 1 base, the J end lost 0 bases, and 9 bases lay between the germline ends. The CDR3 protein is CASSQGTKMNTEAFF. The CDR3 DNA sequence: TGCGCCAGCAGCCAAGGGACTAAGATGAACACTGAAGCTTTCTTT.

V and J are TRBV5-6 and TRBJ2-3; TRBD1 might be the D (6 bases). Germline loops: CDR1 SGHDT, CDR2 YYEEEE. V gave up 4 bases and J gave up 3 bases, with 18 bases separating them. This CDR3 region has 16 residues. In nucleotides, the CDR3 is TGTGCCAGCAGCCTCGCCCTGCAGGGGTGGACAGATACGCAGTATTTT. Translation gives CASSLALQGWTDTQYF. The complete variable domain, with remaining parts taken from reference TRBV5-6 and TRBJ2-3, reads DAGVTQSPTHLIKTRGQQVTLRCSPKSGHDTVSWYQQALGQGPQFIFQYYEEEERQRGNFPDRFSGHQFPNYSSELNVNALLLGDSALYLCASSLALQGWTDTQYFGPGTRLTVL.

The CDR3 sequence: CSVDRNLRVGTEAFF. The DNA for the CDR3 is TGCAGCGTTGACCGTAATCTCAGGGTGGGAACTGAAGCTTTCTTT. The rearrangement links TRBV29-1 to TRBJ1-1, with D perhaps TRBD1 (5 bases). CDR1 and CDR2 from the germline V gene are SQVTM and ANQGSEA. V lost 3 bases, J lost 5 bases, and 19 bases lay in between. The CDR3 consists of 15 residues.

This chain links TRBV18 with TRBJ2-1, with 9 bases matching TRBD2. There are 16 residues in the CDR3. V shed 2 bases, J shed 7 bases, and the junction held 9 bases outside the gene matches. The V gene's germline CDR1 is KGHSH and CDR2 LQKENI. The DNA for the CDR3 is TGTGCCAGCTCACCATTGGGCGGGGGGGCTTCAAATGAGCAGTTCTTC. Protein sequence: CASSPLGGGASNEQFF.

V and J are TRBV9 and TRBJ1-5, with no clear D. The germline V gene encodes CDR1 SGDLS and CDR2 YYNGEE. The V end lost 4 bases, the J end lost 6 bases, and 14 bases lay between the germline ends. The CDR3 totals 14 residues. The CDR3 DNA is TGTGCCAGCAGCCCGAGACCGCGGGGTCAGCCCCAGCATTTT. Translated, it gives CASSPRPRGQPQHF.

The CDR3 bases are TGTGCCATCAGTGATCAGGGTGGGGAAAAACTGTTTTTT. It translates to CAISDQGGEKLFF. This chain links TRBV10-3 with TRBJ1-4; tentatively, D is TRBD1 (5 bases). Germline V gives CDR1 ENHRY, CDR2 SYGVKD. Trimming left V 3 bases short and J 8 bases short, with 10 bases between. This CDR3 contains 13 residues.

The chain uses TRBV9 and TRBJ2-7, with 7 nucleotides matching TRBD1. V shed 2 bases and J 3 bases; nucleotides not matched to a gene: 5. Germline V gene data show CDR1 as SGDLS and CDR2 as YYNGEE. This CDR3 comprises 14 residues. CDR3: CASSVIDRDYEQYF. The CDR3 nucleotides are TGTGCCAGCAGCGTTATCGACAGGGACTACGAGCAGTACTTC.

J is TRBJ1-4 and V is TRBV27; D is unresolved. This CDR3 has 14 residues. Germline CDR1 MNHEY, CDR2 SMNVEV (reference sequence). The V gene lost 2 bases and the J gene lost 4 bases, with 8 bases spanning the gap. The CDR3 DNA sequence: TGTGCCAGCAGTTTAGGCCAGGATAATGAAAAACTGTTTTTT. It translates to CASSLGQDNEKLFF.